The clone carrying this TCR beta chain was picked up many times. These data are taken from a study of blood T cells in healthy people across ages. Study overall: For every two T cells, template switching captured about one barcoded beta molecule.

V lost 3 bases to trimming and J lost 4 bases; unmatched junction nucleotides: 5. The germline V gene encodes CDR1 KGHSH and CDR2 LQKENI. The CDR3 runs 15 residues. Each sample used at least 6 million PBMCs. The use of a sample-barcoded 5' primer and a J-beta primer mix characterized a second PCR of about 7 to 12 cycles. Each TCR beta cDNA got a 12-nucleotide random molecular identifier. TCRdb fed the 5' RACE reads into MiXCR, producing one record per CDR3 protein. This table has some 1.8 million distinct CDR3 sequences, about two fifths appearing once. The sample was blood. The source is a human donor in good health. V is TRBV18 and J is TRBJ1-2; 10 bases match TRBD1. The CDR3 DNA follows: TGTGCCAGCTCACCCCGGGACAGGGGTCCCTATGGCTACACCTTC. Translated, it gives CASSPRDRGPYGYTF.